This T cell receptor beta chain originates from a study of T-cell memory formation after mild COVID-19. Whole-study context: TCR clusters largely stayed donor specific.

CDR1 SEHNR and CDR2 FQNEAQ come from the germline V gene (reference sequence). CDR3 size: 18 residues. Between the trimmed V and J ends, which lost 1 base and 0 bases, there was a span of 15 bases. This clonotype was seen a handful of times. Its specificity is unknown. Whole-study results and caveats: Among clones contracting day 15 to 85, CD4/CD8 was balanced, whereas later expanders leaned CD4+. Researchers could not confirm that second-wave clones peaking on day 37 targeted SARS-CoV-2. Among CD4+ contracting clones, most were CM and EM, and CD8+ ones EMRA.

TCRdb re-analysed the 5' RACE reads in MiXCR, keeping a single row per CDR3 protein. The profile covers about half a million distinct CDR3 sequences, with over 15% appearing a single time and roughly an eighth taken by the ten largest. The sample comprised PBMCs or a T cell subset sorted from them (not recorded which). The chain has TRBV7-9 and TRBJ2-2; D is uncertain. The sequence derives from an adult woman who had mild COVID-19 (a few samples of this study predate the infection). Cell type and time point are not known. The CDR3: CASSLDPVGSANTGELFF. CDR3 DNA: TGTGCCAGCAGCTTAGACCCCGTCGGCTCTGCGAACACCGGGGAGCTGTTTTTT.